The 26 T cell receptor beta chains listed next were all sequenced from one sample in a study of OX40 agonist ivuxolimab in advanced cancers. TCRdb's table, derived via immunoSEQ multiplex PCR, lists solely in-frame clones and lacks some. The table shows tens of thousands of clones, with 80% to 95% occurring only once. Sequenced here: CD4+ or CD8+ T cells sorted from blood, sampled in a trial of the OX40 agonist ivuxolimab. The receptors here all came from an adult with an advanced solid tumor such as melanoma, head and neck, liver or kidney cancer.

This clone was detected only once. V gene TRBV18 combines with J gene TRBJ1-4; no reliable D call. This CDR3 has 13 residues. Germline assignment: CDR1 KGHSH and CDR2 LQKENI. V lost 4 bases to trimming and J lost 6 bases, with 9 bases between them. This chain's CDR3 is CASSLMFDEKLFF. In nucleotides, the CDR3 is TGTGCCAGCTCACTTATGTTTGATGAAAAACTGTTTTTT.

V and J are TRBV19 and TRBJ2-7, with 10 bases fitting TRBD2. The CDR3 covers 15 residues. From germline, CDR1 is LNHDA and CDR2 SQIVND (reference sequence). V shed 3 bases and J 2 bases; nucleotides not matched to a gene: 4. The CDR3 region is CASSMTGLATYEQYF. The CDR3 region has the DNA TGTGCCAGTAGTATGACGGGACTAGCGACCTACGAGCAGTACTTC.

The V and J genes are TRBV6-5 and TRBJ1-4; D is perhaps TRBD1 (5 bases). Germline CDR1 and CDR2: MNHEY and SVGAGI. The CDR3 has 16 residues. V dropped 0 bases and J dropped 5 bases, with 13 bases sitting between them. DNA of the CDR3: TGTGCCAGCAGTTACTCGGGTAACAGGAGGAATGAAAAACTGTTTTTT. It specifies CASSYSGNRRNEKLFF.

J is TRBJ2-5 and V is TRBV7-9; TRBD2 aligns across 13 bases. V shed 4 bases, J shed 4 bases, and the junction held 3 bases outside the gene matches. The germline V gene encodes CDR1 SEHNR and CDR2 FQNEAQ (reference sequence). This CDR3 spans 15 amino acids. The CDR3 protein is CASSWGLAGRETQYF. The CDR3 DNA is TGTGCCAGCAGCTGGGGACTAGCGGGAAGAGAGACCCAGTACTTC.

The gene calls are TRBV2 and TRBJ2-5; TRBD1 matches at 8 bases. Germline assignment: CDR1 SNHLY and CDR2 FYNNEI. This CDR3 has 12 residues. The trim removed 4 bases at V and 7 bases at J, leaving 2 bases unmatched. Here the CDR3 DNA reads TGTGCCAGCAGTGTACAGGGGGGGACCCAGTACTTC. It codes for CASSVQGGTQYF.

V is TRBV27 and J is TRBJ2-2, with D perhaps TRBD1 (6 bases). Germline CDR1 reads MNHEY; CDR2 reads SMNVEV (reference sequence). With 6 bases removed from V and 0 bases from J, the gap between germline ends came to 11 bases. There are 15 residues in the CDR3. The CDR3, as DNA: TGTGCCAGCAGAGACAGGTTCGCGAACACCGGGGAGCTGTTTTTT. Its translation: CASRDRFANTGELFF.

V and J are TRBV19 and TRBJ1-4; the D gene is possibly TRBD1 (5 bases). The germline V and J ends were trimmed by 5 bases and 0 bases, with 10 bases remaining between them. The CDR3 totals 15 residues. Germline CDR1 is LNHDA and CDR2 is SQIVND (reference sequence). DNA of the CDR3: TGTGCCAGTAGTCCCCTGGGGGCAACTAATGAAAAACTGTTTTTT. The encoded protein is CASSPLGATNEKLFF.

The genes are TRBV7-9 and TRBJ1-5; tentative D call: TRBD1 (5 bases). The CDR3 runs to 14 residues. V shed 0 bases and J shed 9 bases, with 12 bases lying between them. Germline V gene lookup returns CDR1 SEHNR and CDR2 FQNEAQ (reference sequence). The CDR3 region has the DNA TGTGCCAGCAGCTTAGCGGAGGGACTGGGGCCCCAGCATTTT. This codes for CASSLAEGLGPQHF.

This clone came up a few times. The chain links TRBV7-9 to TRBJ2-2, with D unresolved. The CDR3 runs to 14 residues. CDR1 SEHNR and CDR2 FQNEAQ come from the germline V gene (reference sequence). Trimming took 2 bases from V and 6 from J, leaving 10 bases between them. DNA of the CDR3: TGTGCCAGCAGCTTAAGTACGTTAGCCGGGGAGCTGTTTTTT. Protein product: CASSLSTLAGELFF. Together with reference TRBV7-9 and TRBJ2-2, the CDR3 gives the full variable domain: DTGVSQNPRHKITKRGQNVTFRCDPISEHNRLYWYRQTLGQGPEFLTYFQNEAQLEKSRLLSDRFSAERPKGSFSTLEIQRTEQGDSAMYLCASSLSTLAGELFFGEGSRLTVL.

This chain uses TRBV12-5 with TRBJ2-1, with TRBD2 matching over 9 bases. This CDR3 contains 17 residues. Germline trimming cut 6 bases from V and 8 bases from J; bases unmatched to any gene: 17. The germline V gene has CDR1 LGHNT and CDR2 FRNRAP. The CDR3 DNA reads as TGTGCTAGTGGCCGGGGGGCGGGAGGGCCTAGTAGGGATGAGCAGTTCTTC. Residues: CASGRGAGGPSRDEQFF.

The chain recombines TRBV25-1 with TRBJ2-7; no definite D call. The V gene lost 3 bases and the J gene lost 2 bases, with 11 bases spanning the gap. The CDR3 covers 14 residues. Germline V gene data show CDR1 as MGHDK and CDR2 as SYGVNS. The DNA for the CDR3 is TGTGCCAGCAGTGACCCCCGGTGGGCCTACGAGCAGTACTTC. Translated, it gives CASSDPRWAYEQYF.

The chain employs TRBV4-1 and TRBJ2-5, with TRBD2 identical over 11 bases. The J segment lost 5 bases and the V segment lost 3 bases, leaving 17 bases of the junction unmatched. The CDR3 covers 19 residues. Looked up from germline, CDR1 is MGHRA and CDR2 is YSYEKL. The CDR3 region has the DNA TGCGCCAGCAGCCAGCCTCTAGCGGGAGGCCTTTTCGGAATGGAGACCCAGTACTTC. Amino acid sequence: CASSQPLAGGLFGMETQYF.

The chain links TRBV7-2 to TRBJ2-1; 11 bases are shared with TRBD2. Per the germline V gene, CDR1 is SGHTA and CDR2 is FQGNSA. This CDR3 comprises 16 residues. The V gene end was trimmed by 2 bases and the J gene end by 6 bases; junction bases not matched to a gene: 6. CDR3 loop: CASSLTSGSAVNEQFF. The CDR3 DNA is TGTGCCAGCAGCTTAACTAGCGGGAGTGCAGTCAATGAGCAGTTCTTC.

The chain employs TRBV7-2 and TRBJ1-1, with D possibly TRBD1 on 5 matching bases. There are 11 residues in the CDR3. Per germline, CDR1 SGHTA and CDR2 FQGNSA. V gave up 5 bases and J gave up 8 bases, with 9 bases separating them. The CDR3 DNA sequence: TGTGCCAGCAGCATCAGGGAGGAAGCTTTCTTT. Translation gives CASSIREEAFF.

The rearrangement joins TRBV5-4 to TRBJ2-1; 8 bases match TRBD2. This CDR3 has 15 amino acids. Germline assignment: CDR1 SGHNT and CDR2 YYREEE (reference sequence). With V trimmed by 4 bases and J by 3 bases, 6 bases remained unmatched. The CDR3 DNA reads TGTGCCAGCAGCGCCGCCGGGACTAGCTACAATGAGCAGTTCTTC. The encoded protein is CASSAAGTSYNEQFF.

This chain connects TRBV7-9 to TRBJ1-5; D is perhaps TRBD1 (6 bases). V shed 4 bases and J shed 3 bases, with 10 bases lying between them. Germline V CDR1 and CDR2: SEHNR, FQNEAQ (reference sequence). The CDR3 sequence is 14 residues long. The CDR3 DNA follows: TGTGCCAGCAGCTCCCAGGGGCTCAATCAGCCCCAGCATTTT. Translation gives CASSSQGLNQPQHF.

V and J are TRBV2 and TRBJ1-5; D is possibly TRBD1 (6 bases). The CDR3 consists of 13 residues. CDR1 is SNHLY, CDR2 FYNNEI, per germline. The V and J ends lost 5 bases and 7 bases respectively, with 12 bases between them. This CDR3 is CASSSLGGQPQHF. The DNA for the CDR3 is TGTGCCAGCAGTTCTCTTGGGGGCCAGCCCCAGCATTTT.

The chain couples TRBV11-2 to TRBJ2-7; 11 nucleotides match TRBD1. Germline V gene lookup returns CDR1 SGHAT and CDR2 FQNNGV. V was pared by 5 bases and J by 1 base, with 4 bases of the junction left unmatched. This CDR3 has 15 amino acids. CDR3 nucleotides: TGTGCCAGCAGCCTCGGACAGGGGGCTTCCTACGAGCAGTACTTC. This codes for CASSLGQGASYEQYF.

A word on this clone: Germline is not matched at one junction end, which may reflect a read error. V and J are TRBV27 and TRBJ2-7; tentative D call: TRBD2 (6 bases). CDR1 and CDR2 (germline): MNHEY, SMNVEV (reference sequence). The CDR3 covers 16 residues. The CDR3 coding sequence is TGCCAGCAGACAACCGCTAGTCGGGAGCCGACCTACGAGCAGTACTTC. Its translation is CQQTTASREPTYEQYF.

CDR3 nucleotides: TGTGCCTGGAGTGTACAGGTTATTTCCGGGTTCAACACTGAAGCTTTCTTT. It codes for CAWSVQVISGFNTEAFF. The chain recombines TRBV30 with TRBJ1-1; D might be TRBD1 (5 bases). This CDR3 is 17 amino acids long. The germline gives CDR1 GTSNPN, CDR2 SVGIG (reference sequence). Between the trimmed V and J ends, which lost 0 bases and 2 bases, there was a span of 19 bases. The variable domain in full, with the rest retrieved from reference TRBV30 and TRBJ1-1, is SQTIHQWPATLVQPVGSPLSLECTVEGTSNPNLYWYRQAAGRGLQLLFYSVGIGQISSEVPQNLSASRPQDRQFILSSKKLLLSDSGFYLCAWSVQVISGFNTEAFFGQGTRLTVV.

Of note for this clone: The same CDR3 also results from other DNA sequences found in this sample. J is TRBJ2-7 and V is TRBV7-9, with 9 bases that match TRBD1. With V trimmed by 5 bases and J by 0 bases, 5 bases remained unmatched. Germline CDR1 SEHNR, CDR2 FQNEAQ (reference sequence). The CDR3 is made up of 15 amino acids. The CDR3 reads CASSPGTGSSYEQYF. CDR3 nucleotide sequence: TGTGCCAGCAGCCCGGGGACAGGGAGCTCCTACGAGCAGTACTTC.

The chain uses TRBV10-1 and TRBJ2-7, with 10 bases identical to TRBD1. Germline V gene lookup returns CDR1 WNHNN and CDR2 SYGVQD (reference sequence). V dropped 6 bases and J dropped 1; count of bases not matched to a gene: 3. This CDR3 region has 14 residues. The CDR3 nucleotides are TGCGCCAGCAGCGGGACAGGGGTTTCCTACGAGCAGTACTTC. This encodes CASSGTGVSYEQYF.

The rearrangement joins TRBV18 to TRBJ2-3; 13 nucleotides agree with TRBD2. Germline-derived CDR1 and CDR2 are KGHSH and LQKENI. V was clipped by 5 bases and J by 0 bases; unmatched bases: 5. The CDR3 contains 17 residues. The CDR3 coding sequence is TGTGCCAGCTCATCCGGGACTAGCGGGATTAGCACAGATACGCAGTATTTT. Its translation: CASSSGTSGISTDTQYF.

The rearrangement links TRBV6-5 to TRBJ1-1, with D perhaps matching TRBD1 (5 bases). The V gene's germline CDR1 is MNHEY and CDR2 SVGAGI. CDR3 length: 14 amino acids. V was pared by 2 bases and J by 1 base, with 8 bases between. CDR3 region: CASSYRGSNTEAFF. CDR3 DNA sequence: TGTGCCAGCAGTTACCGGGGCTCGAACACTGAAGCTTTCTTT.

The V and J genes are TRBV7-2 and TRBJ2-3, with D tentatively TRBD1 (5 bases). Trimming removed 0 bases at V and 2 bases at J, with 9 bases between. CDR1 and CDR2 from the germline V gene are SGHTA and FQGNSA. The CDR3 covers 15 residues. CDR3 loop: CASSLASGATDTQYF. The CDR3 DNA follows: TGTGCCAGCAGCTTAGCTAGTGGGGCCACAGATACGCAGTATTTT.

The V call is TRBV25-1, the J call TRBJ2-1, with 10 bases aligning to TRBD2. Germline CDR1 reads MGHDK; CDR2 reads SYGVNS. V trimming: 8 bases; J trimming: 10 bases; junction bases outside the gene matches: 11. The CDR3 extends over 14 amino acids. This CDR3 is CASGSSGRSAEQFF. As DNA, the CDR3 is TGTGCCAGCGGAAGTAGCGGGAGGTCAGCGGAGCAGTTCTTC.